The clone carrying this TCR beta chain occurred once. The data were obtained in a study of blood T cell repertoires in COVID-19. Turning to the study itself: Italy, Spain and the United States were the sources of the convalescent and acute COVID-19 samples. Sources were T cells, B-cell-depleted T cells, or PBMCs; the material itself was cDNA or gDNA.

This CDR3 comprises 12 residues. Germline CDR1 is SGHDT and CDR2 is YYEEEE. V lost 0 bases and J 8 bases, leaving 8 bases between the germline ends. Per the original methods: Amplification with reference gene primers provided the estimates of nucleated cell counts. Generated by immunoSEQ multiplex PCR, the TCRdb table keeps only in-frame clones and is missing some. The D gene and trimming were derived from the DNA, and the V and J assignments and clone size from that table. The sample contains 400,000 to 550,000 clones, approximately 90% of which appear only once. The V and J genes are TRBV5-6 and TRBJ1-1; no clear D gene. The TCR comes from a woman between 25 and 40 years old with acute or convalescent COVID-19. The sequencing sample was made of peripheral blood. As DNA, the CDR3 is TGTGCCAGCAGCTTGGCCTCGGGGGAAGCTTTCTTT. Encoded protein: CASSLASGEAFF.